The clone carrying this T cell receptor beta chain was observed many times. Its antigen is currently unknown. The time point: persistent/refractory GD, antithyroid drugs over 5 years with positive TRAb. Extracted RNA from PBMCs served as the source of the TCR library. As collected, the peripheral blood samples measured roughly 10 milliliters each and went into EDTA tubes. Germline loops: CDR1 MDHEN, CDR2 SYDVKM. The V and J ends lost 6 bases and 3 bases respectively, with 11 bases between them. CDR3 length equals 13 residues. The record originates from a study of regulatory T cells in long-lasting Graves disease. Study conclusions and caveats: Preferential use of TRBV28, TRBJ1-2 and TRBJ2-5 was seen in persistent disease.

In building TCR beta libraries, iRepertoire HTBI primers were used together with Arm-PCR of CDR3 regions. MiXCR, run by TCRdb on the multiplex PCR reads, gives a single entry per CDR3 protein. The sample has roughly 490,000 distinct CDR3 sequences, 22% seen once. This specimen was peripheral blood mononuclear cells (PBMCs), taken when the disease was refractory, from a patient treated with antithyroid drugs. The chain combines TRBV28 with TRBJ1-1; D is ambiguous. The sequence was collected from a female donor with Graves disease. CDR3: CASRPRVYTEAFF. The DNA of the CDR3 is TGTGCCAGCAGACCAAGAGTCTACACTGAAGCTTTCTTT.